Presented here are 28 T cell receptor beta chains from one specimen sequenced in a study of cytotoxic CD8 clonotypes in ibrutinib-treated CLL. The assay was immunoSEQ multiplex PCR, and TCRdb's table has in-frame clones only and misses some. The sample contains approximately 120,000 clones, 58% of which appear only once. The sample consisted of PBMCs, taken after 24 months of ibrutinib treatment. The receptors here all came from a human donor with chronic lymphocytic leukemia.

The gene calls are TRBV7-9 and TRBJ1-1; D is unresolved. The CDR3 contains 13 residues. The germline V gene encodes CDR1 SEHNR and CDR2 FQNEAQ (reference sequence). Trimming took off 5 bases at V and 6 bases at J, with 13 bases between the two ends. The CDR3, as DNA: TGTGCCAGCAGCACGACACCCATCGCTGAAGCTTTCTTT. It is translated as CASSTTPIAEAFF.

The chain carries TRBV18 and TRBJ2-5; D is ambiguous. V gave up 5 bases and J gave up 5 bases, with 12 bases separating them. The CDR3 consists of 13 residues. Germline-derived CDR1 and CDR2 are KGHSH and LQKENI. CDR3 DNA sequence: TGTGCCAGCTCAGCGACCGTTAGGGAGACCCAGTACTTC. Its translation: CASSATVRETQYF.

The sample holds many counts of this clone. This chain connects TRBV29-1 to TRBJ1-2; 8 bases fit TRBD1. Germline CDR1 SQVTM, CDR2 ANQGSEA. The CDR3 has 13 residues. Losses at the gene ends were 3 bases for V and 5 bases for J; bases not matched to a gene: 5. CDR3 amino acids: CSVEDRTGYGYTF. The DNA of the CDR3 is TGCAGCGTTGAGGACCGGACAGGGTATGGCTACACCTTC. The full variable domain, its missing parts supplied by reference TRBV29-1 and TRBJ1-2, is SAVISQKPSRDICQRGTSLTIQCQVDSQVTMMFWYRQQPGQSLTLIATANQGSEATYESGFVIDKFPISRPNLTFSTLTVSNMSPEDSSIYLCSVEDRTGYGYTFGSGTRLTVV.

The V gene is TRBV5-1, the J gene TRBJ2-7; either TRBD1 or TRBD2 may supply D (5 bases each). CDR3 length: 15 residues. CDR1 is SGHRS, CDR2 YFSETQ, per germline. Trimming took off 0 bases at V and 5 bases at J, with 15 bases between the two ends. The chain's CDR3 is CASSLELWGRNEQYF. CDR3 nucleotide sequence: TGCGCCAGCAGCTTGGAATTGTGGGGGAGAAACGAGCAGTACTTC. The variable domain in full, completed from reference TRBV5-1 and TRBJ2-7, reads KAGVTQTPRYLIKTRGQQVTLSCSPISGHRSVSWYQQTPGQGLQFLFEYFSETQRNKGNFPGRFSGRQFSNSRSEMNVSTLELGDSALYLCASSLELWGRNEQYFGPGTRLTVT.

The rearrangement uses TRBV25-1 and TRBJ1-1, with TRBD1 identical over 7 bases. The CDR3 totals 13 residues. V trimming: 6 bases; J trimming: 4 bases; junction bases outside the gene matches: 5. Germline CDR1 is MGHDK and CDR2 is SYGVNS. The CDR3 protein is CASRRAGGTEAFF. Written as DNA, the CDR3 is TGTGCCAGCAGGCGGGCAGGGGGCACTGAAGCTTTCTTT.

This clone was detected only a few times. This chain connects TRBV7-2 to TRBJ2-7; D is unresolved. The germline V and J ends were trimmed by 2 bases and 6 bases, with 8 bases remaining between them. Germline V CDR1 and CDR2: SGHTA, FQGNSA. CDR3 length: 12 amino acids. This CDR3 is CASSLLVFEQYF. The CDR3, as DNA: TGTGCCAGCAGCTTATTGGTTTTCGAGCAGTACTTC.

The chain recombines TRBV30 with TRBJ1-3, with D unresolved. The CDR3 covers 14 residues. CDR1 and CDR2 from the germline V gene are GTSNPN and SVGIG (reference sequence). Trimming took 6 bases from V and 0 from J, leaving 12 bases between them. The CDR3 is CACWNFGSGNTIYF. The CDR3 DNA follows: TGTGCCTGCTGGAATTTTGGCTCTGGAAACACCATATATTTT.

A few counts support this clone. The chain recombines TRBV6-5 with TRBJ2-7, with a weak D call TRBD2 (5 bases). Germline V gene sequence: CDR1 MNHEY, CDR2 SVGAGI. The ends were cut back, 4 bases at V and 5 bases at J, with 15 bases in the middle. The CDR3 covers 14 residues. CDR3 amino acids: CASSSGVPRHEQYF. CDR3 DNA sequence: TGTGCCAGCAGTTCCGGGGTCCCCCGCCACGAGCAGTACTTC.

The V call is TRBV19, the J call TRBJ2-3; D not certain. The CDR3 runs 12 residues. Trimming shortened V by 5 bases and J by 3 bases, and 6 bases separated the two germline ends. Germline V gene sequence: CDR1 LNHDA, CDR2 SQIVND (reference sequence). CDR3 protein: CASSASTDTQYF. CDR3 DNA: TGTGCCAGTAGTGCGTCTACAGATACGCAGTATTTT.

The chain combines TRBV29-1 with TRBJ2-7, with a weak D call TRBD2 (5 bases). V gave up 6 bases and J gave up 2 bases, with 11 bases separating them. Germline values: CDR1 SQVTM, CDR2 ANQGSEA. The CDR3 spans 12 residues. Here the CDR3 DNA reads TGCAGCGTAGCGGACGGACCCTACGAGCAGTACTTC. This sequence encodes CSVADGPYEQYF.

V gene TRBV6-6 combines with J gene TRBJ2-7, with a possible D match to TRBD1 (5 bases). V was trimmed by 5 bases and J by 3 bases, leaving 14 bases between them. The CDR3 runs to 14 residues. Germline V gene data show CDR1 as MNHNY and CDR2 as SVGAGI (reference sequence). This CDR3 is CASSLNRRNYEQYF. CDR3 in DNA: TGTGCCAGCAGTCTCAACAGGCGTAACTACGAGCAGTACTTC.

The chain links TRBV14 to TRBJ2-2; D unclear. Trimming left V 1 base short and J 4 bases short, with 13 bases between. The CDR3 runs to 16 residues. Germline V gives CDR1 SGHDN, CDR2 FVKESK. The CDR3 spells CASSQVRASGTGELFF. The CDR3 nucleotides read TGTGCCAGCAGCCAAGTTAGAGCCTCGGGCACCGGGGAGCTGTTTTTT.

V and J are TRBV9 and TRBJ1-2; D gene unclear. Per the germline V gene, CDR1 is SGDLS and CDR2 is YYNGEE. V lost 3 bases to trimming and J lost 8 bases, with 14 bases between them. The CDR3 has 13 residues. CDR3 sequence: CASSEGQRGGYTF. The CDR3 region has the DNA TGTGCCAGCAGCGAGGGCCAAAGAGGCGGCTACACCTTC.

J is TRBJ2-5 and V is TRBV5-1; 12 bases align to TRBD2. The CDR3 consists of 16 residues. Germline lookup yields CDR1 SGHRS and CDR2 YFSETQ. Trimming cost V 4 bases and J 2 bases; bases outside gene matches: 6. CDR3 nucleotide sequence: TGCGCCAGCAGCCCACTAGCGGGGGGCCGACAAGAGACCCAGTACTTC. Protein: CASSPLAGGRQETQYF.

This clone was recorded once. J is TRBJ2-3 and V is TRBV19, with D perhaps TRBD2 (6 bases). Germline V gives CDR1 LNHDA, CDR2 SQIVND (reference sequence). Trimming took 0 bases from V and 1 from J, leaving 11 bases between them. The CDR3 is 16 amino acids. Here the CDR3 reads CASSIDGGAGTDTQYF. For the CDR3, the DNA is TGTGCCAGTAGTATAGACGGCGGGGCCGGCACAGATACGCAGTATTTT. The variable domain in full, with the rest retrieved from reference TRBV19 and TRBJ2-3, is DGGITQSPKYLFRKEGQNVTLSCEQNLNHDAMYWYRQDPGQGLRLIYYSQIVNDFQKGDIAEGYSVSREKKESFPLTVTSAQKNPTAFYLCASSIDGGAGTDTQYFGPGTRLTVL.

The table lists this clone with many counts. The chain is built from TRBV25-1 and TRBJ1-4, with D unclear. Per the germline V gene, CDR1 is MGHDK and CDR2 is SYGVNS. This CDR3 has 14 residues. The ends were cut back, 2 bases at V and 4 bases at J, with 8 bases in the middle. The CDR3 DNA follows: TGTGCCAGCAGTGAACCGCAGGTTAATGAAAAACTGTTTTTT. Translated: CASSEPQVNEKLFF.

The CDR3 DNA follows: TGTGCCAGCAGCTTGACTACTTTTCGTACGGGACAGGGACCGTATGGCTACACCTTC. As protein: CASSLTTFRTGQGPYGYTF. The chain couples TRBV7-2 to TRBJ1-2, with 9 bases lining up with TRBD1. The junction had 19 bases not matched to a gene; V was cut back by 3 bases and J by 5 bases. The CDR3 consists of 19 residues. Per the germline V gene, CDR1 is SGHTA and CDR2 is FQGNSA.

The rearrangement uses TRBV28 and TRBJ2-1; D might be TRBD1 (6 bases). V was pared by 7 bases and J by 12 bases, with 19 bases between. CDR1 and CDR2 (germline): MDHEN, SYDVKM. The CDR3 loop spans 13 amino acids. The CDR3 region has the DNA TGTGCCAGCACCTCGGGACAAACGAATCGGCAGTTCTTC. Encoded protein: CASTSGQTNRQFF.

This sequence joins TRBV7-3 and TRBJ2-3; TRBD2 is a possible D gene (5 bases). Trimming took 2 bases from V and 3 from J, leaving 6 bases between them. CDR1 SGHTA and CDR2 FQGTGA come from the germline V gene. This CDR3 is 13 amino acids long. CDR3 nucleotides: TGTGCCAGCAGCTTATCGGGAACAGATACGCAGTATTTT. This sequence encodes CASSLSGTDTQYF.

This clone was counted a few times. CDR3 nucleotide sequence: TGTGCCTGGAGGTCGGGCCTTTATTCACCCCTCCACTTT. It yields the protein CAWRSGLYSPLHF. This chain links TRBV30 with TRBJ1-6; D unclear. This CDR3 has 13 amino acids. Between the trimmed V and J ends, which lost 3 bases and 8 bases, there was a span of 11 bases. The V gene's germline CDR1 is GTSNPN and CDR2 SVGIG (reference sequence).

This clone was picked up one time. The rearrangement links TRBV25-1 to TRBJ2-5; TRBD1 matches 8 bases. CDR3 length: 14 residues. The germline V gene encodes CDR1 MGHDK and CDR2 SYGVNS. Germline trimming cut 5 bases from V and 7 bases from J; bases unmatched to any gene: 9. CDR3 sequence: CASSKTQGVGTQYF. For the CDR3, the DNA is TGTGCCAGCAGTAAGACACAGGGGGTAGGGACCCAGTACTTC.

The chain combines TRBV30 with TRBJ1-1, with a weak D call TRBD1 (5 bases). This CDR3 comprises 15 residues. Trimming shortened V by 1 base and J by 1 base, and 13 bases separated the two germline ends. CDR1 and CDR2 from the germline V gene are GTSNPN and SVGIG (reference sequence). The chain's CDR3 is CAWSGGRLTNTEAFF. In DNA form, the CDR3 reads TGTGCCTGGAGTGGGGGACGGCTGACGAACACTGAAGCTTTCTTT.

In this sample, this clone turned up a few times. This chain connects TRBV2 to TRBJ1-2; no definite D call. The CDR3 is made up of 13 amino acids. V lost 6 bases and J 4 bases, leaving 12 bases between the germline ends. Germline values: CDR1 SNHLY, CDR2 FYNNEI. This chain's CDR3 is CASSVQHLYGYTF. The CDR3 DNA reads as TGTGCCAGCAGCGTACAACACCTCTATGGCTACACCTTC.

The V gene is TRBV2, the J gene TRBJ1-2, with a tentative D call TRBD1 (5 bases). V was cut by 6 bases and J by 3 bases, with 14 bases left in between. CDR1 and CDR2 (germline): SNHLY, FYNNEI. This CDR3 comprises 14 residues. In DNA form, the CDR3 reads TGTGCCAGCAGCCGAGGCGGGGGAGACTATGGCTACACCTTC. Its translation is CASSRGGGDYGYTF.

The V call is TRBV6-1, the J call TRBJ1-6, with 7 nucleotides matching TRBD1. Trimming at V came to 6 bases and at J to 7 bases, leaving 6 bases not matched to a gene. This CDR3 spans 14 amino acids. The germline gives CDR1 MNHNS, CDR2 SASEGT. The CDR3 DNA is TGTGCCAGCAGCAGGGGGTTCCCAAATTCACCCCTCCACTTT. Protein: CASSRGFPNSPLHF.

The genes are TRBV30 and TRBJ2-7; 12 nucleotides line up with TRBD2. This CDR3 region has 14 residues. Germline assignment: CDR1 GTSNPN and CDR2 SVGIG (reference sequence). V lost 5 bases, J lost 4 bases, and 6 bases stayed unmatched. CDR3 loop: CAWGKTSGGYEQYF. CDR3 nucleotide sequence: TGTGCCTGGGGCAAGACTAGCGGGGGATACGAGCAGTACTTC.

For the CDR3, the DNA is TGTGCCAGCAGTTTATTTGTAGCGGGGGCAACGCGGGAGCAGTTCTTC. Translated, it gives CASSLFVAGATREQFF. The chain employs TRBV28 and TRBJ2-1; 9 bases fit TRBD2. The CDR3 has 16 residues. Looked up from germline, CDR1 is MDHEN and CDR2 is SYDVKM. Losses at the gene ends were 1 base for V and 10 bases for J; bases not matched to a gene: 11.

The gene calls are TRBV14 and TRBJ2-7; 9 bases map to TRBD2. V shed 0 bases and J 7 bases; nucleotides not matched to a gene: 13. The CDR3 runs 17 residues. Germline V lookup: CDR1 SGHDN, CDR2 FVKESK. CDR3 bases: TGTGCCAGCAGCCAAGATCCGGCTAGCGGGGTGAGGGGGGAGCAGTACTTC. It specifies CASSQDPASGVRGEQYF.